Following are 10 T cell receptor beta chains from one sample sequenced in a study of T cells after yellow fever vaccination. A single record per CDR3 protein comes from TCRdb applying MiXCR to the 5' RACE reads. Seen here are roughly 300,000 distinct CDR3 sequences, less than 9.5% observed once, and the top ten hold under 20%. Source: PBMCs, taken 35 to 50 days after the first yellow fever vaccination. The receptors derive from a man between 18 and 29 years old who received the YFV17D yellow fever vaccine.

This clonotype was seen more than once but under ten times. The chain combines TRBV27 with TRBJ2-5; possibly TRBD1 for D (6 bases). V lost 0 bases, J lost 6 bases, and 8 bases lay in between. CDR1 MNHEY and CDR2 SMNVEV come from the germline V gene (reference sequence). The CDR3 totals 13 residues. In DNA, the CDR3 is TGTGCCAGCAGTTTATCCAGGGGACAGACCCAGTACTTC. It yields the protein CASSLSRGQTQYF.

The gene calls are TRBV18 and TRBJ1-1; D is possibly TRBD1 (5 bases). The CDR3 has 15 amino acids. Between the trimmed V and J ends, which lost 0 bases and 0 bases, there was a span of 8 bases. Germline V gives CDR1 KGHSH, CDR2 LQKENI. The CDR3 DNA follows: TGTGCCAGCTCACCACCCGCAGGGATGAACACTGAAGCTTTCTTT. Amino acids: CASSPPAGMNTEAFF.

V and J are TRBV14 and TRBJ2-7; D is perhaps TRBD2 (6 bases). From germline, CDR1 is SGHDN and CDR2 FVKESK. This CDR3 region has 15 residues. Trimming stripped 3 bases from V and 2 bases from J, with 14 bases between. The CDR3 nucleotides are TGTGCCAGCAGCCATCCGGGACTGGGAACCTACGAGCAGTACTTC. Amino acid sequence: CASSHPGLGTYEQYF.

This clonotype was found many times. The rearrangement joins TRBV7-6 to TRBJ2-3; D is unresolved. Germline V gene data show CDR1 as SGHVS and CDR2 as FNYEAQ. V lost 5 bases, J lost 6 bases, and 9 bases lay in between. The CDR3 covers 12 residues. CDR3 residues: CASSAYLDTQYF. In DNA, the CDR3 is TGTGCCAGCAGCGCCTACTTGGATACGCAGTATTTT.

This clonotype was seen more than once but under ten times. The rearrangement links TRBV7-2 to TRBJ2-3; D is ambiguous. V lost 5 bases to trimming and J lost 9 bases, with 15 bases between them. The germline V gene has CDR1 SGHTA and CDR2 FQGNSA. The CDR3 totals 13 residues. This CDR3 is CASSPDLVATQYF. DNA for the CDR3: TGTGCCAGCAGCCCCGACTTAGTGGCGACGCAGTATTTT.

This clonotype has only a few counts. This chain links TRBV4-2 with TRBJ2-1; D call uncertain. V was shortened by 1 base and J by 9 bases, with 7 bases between the two germline ends. The CDR3 spans 12 residues. Germline V gene sequence: CDR1 LGHNA, CDR2 YNFKEQ. CDR3 protein: CASSQVGTEQFF. DNA of the CDR3: TGTGCCAGCAGCCAAGTGGGTACTGAGCAGTTCTTC.

This clonotype came up a few times. This sequence joins TRBV7-2 and TRBJ1-6, with 9 bases that match TRBD1. V dropped 5 bases and J dropped 5; count of bases not matched to a gene: 4. CDR1 and CDR2 (germline): SGHTA, FQGNSA. The CDR3 contains 15 residues. CDR3 sequence reads: CASSARDRDNSPLHF. The CDR3 DNA follows: TGTGCCAGCAGCGCGAGGGACAGGGATAATTCACCCCTCCACTTT.

Turning to this clonotype: As the CDR3 is not closed by the conserved phenylalanine or tryptophan, this likely results from a read error. V usage is TRBV5-4 and J usage is TRBJ2-1; no firm D call. V lost 3 bases, J lost 2 bases, and 6 bases lay in between. Per the germline V gene, CDR1 is SGHNT and CDR2 is YYREEE (reference sequence). The CDR3 consists of 13 residues. The CDR3 protein is CASSYVPYNEQFS. As DNA, the CDR3 is TGTGCCAGCAGCTACGTCCCCTACAATGAGCAGTTCTCC.

This chain joins TRBV6-2 or TRBV6-3 and TRBJ2-1; 9 nucleotides match TRBD2. Germline V gene lookup returns CDR1 MNHEY and CDR2 SVGEGT. V shed 6 bases, J shed 2 bases, and the junction held 8 bases outside the gene matches. The CDR3 loop spans 16 amino acids. CDR3 nucleotides: TGTGCCAGCAGGGGACCAGGGACTAGCACCTACAATGAGCAGTTCTTC. This encodes CASRGPGTSTYNEQFF.

This rearrangement joins TRBV7-9 to TRBJ1-1; 9 nucleotides line up with TRBD1. This CDR3 is 17 amino acids long. CDR1 is SEHNR and CDR2 is FQNEAQ in the germline V gene (reference sequence). The CDR3 DNA reads as TGTGCGGGCAGCTTAAGTGTGACAGGGGGACGGAACACTGAAGCTTTCTTT. Translation: CAGSLSVTGGRNTEAFF.